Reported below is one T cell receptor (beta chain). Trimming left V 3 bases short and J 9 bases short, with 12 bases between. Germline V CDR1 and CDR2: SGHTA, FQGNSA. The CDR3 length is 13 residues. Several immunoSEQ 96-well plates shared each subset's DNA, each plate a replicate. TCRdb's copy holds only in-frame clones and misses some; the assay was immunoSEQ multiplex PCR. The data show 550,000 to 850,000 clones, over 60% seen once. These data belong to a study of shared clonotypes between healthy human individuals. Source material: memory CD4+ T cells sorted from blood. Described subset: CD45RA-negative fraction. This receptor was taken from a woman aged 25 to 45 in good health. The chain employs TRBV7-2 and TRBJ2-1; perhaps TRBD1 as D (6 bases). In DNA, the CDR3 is TGTGCCAGCAGCTTGGGGGCGTCAGGTGAGCAGTTCTTC. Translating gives CASSLGASGEQFF.